This TCR beta chain was captured in a study of response to subunit inactivated influenza vaccine. Study outcomes and limitations: Each seasonal influenza vaccination recruits few new T cells, the authors suggested.

V lost 10 bases and J 0 bases, leaving 13 bases between the germline ends. The germline V gene has CDR1 MNHEY and CDR2 SMNVEV (reference sequence). This CDR3 has 13 amino acids. TCRdb processed the RT-PCR reads anew with MiXCR; each CDR3 protein has one entry. Found here are hundreds of thousands of distinct CDR3 sequences, about 25% of them singletons; the top ten hold approximately 2%. Worth noting for this clonotype: Its specificity is unknown.

The sequences come from CD4+ T cells sorted from PBMCs, collected more than 4 days after vaccination. This TCR derives from a man aged 50 to 59 who received an inactivated influenza vaccine. This chain uses TRBV27 with TRBJ2-7; no clear D. CDR3 nucleotide sequence: TGTGCCACCCACCCGGGTAACTCCTACGAGCAGTACTTC. Protein: CATHPGNSYEQYF.